Below are 21 T cell receptor beta chains sequenced from a single sample in a study of molecular identifiers for immune sequencing clone quantification. MiXCR, applied by TCRdb to the PCR reads, yields one record per CDR3 protein. The sample has more than 95,000 distinct CDR3 sequences, 20% to 30% seen once. The sample consisted of naive CD8+ T cells from blood, with Jurkat cell RNA spiked in. As to subset: FACS-sorted CD8+CD4-CCR7+CD45RA+ naive T cells. Receptors originate from a human donor in good health. Some libraries in this study had Jurkat cell RNA spiked in.

Worth noting for this clonotype: The junction does not match germline at one end; this may be a read error. V is TRBV12-3 or TRBV12-4 and J is TRBJ2-5; possibly TRBD1 for D (6 bases). CDR3 length: 14 residues. The CDR3 sequence: CASSFVTGRETQHF. DNA of the CDR3: TGTGCCAGCAGTTTTGTGACAGGAAGAGAGACCCAGCACTTC.

This clonotype was recorded a few times. The chain uses TRBV3-1 and TRBJ2-7; 7 bases fit TRBD2. The V segment lost 0 bases and the J segment 2 bases; nucleotides outside the gene matches: 4. CDR1 and CDR2 (germline): LGHDT, YNNKEL (reference sequence). The length of the CDR3 is 15 residues. The CDR3 is CASSQDWGGTYEQYF. In DNA, the CDR3 is TGTGCCAGCAGCCAAGATTGGGGGGGGACCTACGAGCAGTACTTC.

The V and J genes are TRBV27 and TRBJ1-4, with 9 bases fitting TRBD1. The J segment lost 7 bases and the V segment lost 5 bases, leaving 11 bases of the junction unmatched. Germline assignment: CDR1 MNHEY and CDR2 SMNVEV (reference sequence). CDR3 length: 16 residues. CDR3 sequence: CASSTGGGGSFEKLFF. The CDR3 coding sequence is TGTGCCAGCAGTACAGGGGGCGGGGGATCGTTTGAAAAACTGTTTTTT.

The sample holds a few counts of this clonotype. The chain combines TRBV10-3 with TRBJ2-7; TRBD2 matches at 11 bases. J gave up 2 bases and V 2 bases, and 5 bases lay outside the gene matches. The CDR3 is 16 residues long. In germline, CDR1 is ENHRY, CDR2 SYGVKD. The CDR3 bases are TGTGCCATCAGTGAGGCGAGGGGACTAGCGGCCTACGAGCAGTACTTC. Its protein product is CAISEARGLAAYEQYF.

This clonotype has just a few counts. The J gene is TRBJ2-7, the V gene TRBV12-3 or TRBV12-4; D not certain. V was clipped by 4 bases and J by 2 bases, with 15 bases between them. The CDR3 is 15 residues long. CDR3 sequence (DNA): TGTGCCAGCAGTTCGGGTAGGATCCTCGCCTACGAGCAGTACTTC. Translated, it gives CASSSGRILAYEQYF.

Note on this clonotype: A much more abundant neighbour one base away suggests this may be a read error. The chain combines TRBV3-1 with TRBJ1-4; TRBD1 might be the D (5 bases). Germline CDR1 and CDR2: LGHDT and YNNKEL (reference sequence). The length of the CDR3 is 15 residues. This chain's CDR3 is CASSQTGTPKEKLVF. The CDR3 DNA is TGTGCCAGCAGCCAGACCGGGACCCCGAAGGAAAAACTGGTTTTT. The whole variable domain, filled in from reference TRBV3-1 and TRBJ1-4, reads DTAVSQTPKYLVTQMGNDKSIKCEQNLGHDTMYWYKQDSKKFLKIMFSYNNKELIINETVPNRFSPKSPDKAHLNLHINSLELGDSAVYFCASSQTGTPKEKLVFGSGTQLSVL.

This clonotype was detected many times. V gene TRBV7-9 combines with J gene TRBJ2-2; TRBD2 aligns across 8 bases. In germline, CDR1 is SEHNR, CDR2 FQNEAQ (reference sequence). The CDR3 covers 14 residues. The ends lost 5 bases at V and 2 bases at J; junction bases unmatched: 1. CDR3 residues: CASSRTSNTGELFF. The CDR3 bases are TGTGCCAGCAGCCGGACTAGCAACACCGGGGAGCTGTTTTTT.

The table lists this clonotype with many counts. The chain carries TRBV6-5 and TRBJ1-1, with D perhaps matching TRBD1 (5 bases). This CDR3 is built from 12 residues. CDR1 and CDR2 (germline): MNHEY, SVGAGI. V shed 8 bases and J shed 4 bases, with 11 bases lying between them. CDR3 residues: CASGGIVTEAFF. In DNA form, the CDR3 reads TGTGCCAGCGGGGGGATCGTCACTGAAGCTTTCTTT.

In this sample, this clonotype turned up many times. The rearrangement links TRBV2 to TRBJ2-3, with 13 bases fitting TRBD2. J was trimmed by 4 bases and V by 0 bases; bases with no gene match: 10. The V gene's germline CDR1 is SNHLY and CDR2 FYNNEI. This CDR3 has 19 amino acids. The CDR3 here is CASSEAPWTSGSPADTQYF. The CDR3 bases are TGTGCCAGCAGTGAAGCCCCCTGGACTAGCGGGAGTCCTGCAGATACGCAGTATTTT.

This clonotype was counted only a few times. The chain recombines TRBV4-1 with TRBJ1-2, with TRBD1 matching 9 bases. Trimming took 0 bases from V and 8 from J; bases not matched to a gene: 16. Germline V gene sequence: CDR1 MGHRA, CDR2 YSYEKL. The CDR3 length is 18 residues. CDR3 coding DNA: TGCGCCAGCAGCCAAGATAGGGGACAGGGCCGTTTTTCCGAAGGCTACACCTTC. Its protein is CASSQDRGQGRFSEGYTF.

In its sample, this clonotype was seen many times. The rearrangement uses TRBV2 and TRBJ2-7; no clear D. This CDR3 contains 12 residues. Germline-derived CDR1 and CDR2 are SNHLY and FYNNEI. Trimming left V 2 bases short and J 4 bases short, with 6 bases between. CDR3 sequence (DNA): TGTGCCAGCAGTGAAATTGTGTACGAGCAGTACTTC. It translates to CASSEIVYEQYF.

This clonotype came up many times. The gene calls are TRBV6-5 and TRBJ2-7, with TRBD1 identical over 7 bases. Germline CDR1 reads MNHEY; CDR2 reads SVGAGI. Trimming cost V 6 bases and J 3 bases; bases outside gene matches: 5. The CDR3 loop spans 13 amino acids. CDR3: CASSPGTVYEQYF. The CDR3 nucleotides read TGTGCCAGCAGCCCCGGGACAGTCTACGAGCAGTACTTC.

Turning to this clonotype: This could be a read error, since a much larger clone is one nucleotide away. V is TRBV2 and J is TRBJ2-5, with no clear D. CDR1 SNHLY and CDR2 FYNNEI come from the germline V gene. V lost 3 bases and J lost 0, with 5 bases in between. CDR3 length: 13 amino acids. DNA of the CDR3: TGTGCCAGCAGTGATCGGAACCAAGAGACCCAGTACTTC. Its protein is CASSDRNQETQYF.

J is TRBJ2-3 and V is TRBV19; 11 bases are a match to TRBD1. The CDR3 sequence is 14 residues long. Trimming took 6 bases from V and 3 from J; bases not matched to a gene: 2. Looked up from germline, CDR1 is LNHDA and CDR2 is SQIVND (reference sequence). CDR3 in amino acids: CASSRDRGTDTQYF. The CDR3 bases are TGTGCCAGTAGCCGGGACAGGGGGACAGATACGCAGTATTTT.

There are a few counts of this clonotype. The V and J genes are TRBV23-1 and TRBJ2-7, with D unresolved. TRBV23-1 has ORF status, its function being uncertain. This CDR3 has 14 residues. Trimming shortened V by 5 bases and J by 2 bases, and 13 bases separated the two germline ends. Here the CDR3 reads CASSSITRTYEQYF. In DNA, the CDR3 is TGCGCCAGCAGTTCAATCACGCGAACCTACGAGCAGTACTTC.

Only a few counts were recorded for this clonotype. The chain employs TRBV6-5 and TRBJ2-7; either TRBD1 or TRBD2 may fit D (5 bases each). This CDR3 comprises 18 residues. The V gene lost 0 bases and the J gene lost 0 bases, with 18 bases spanning the gap. CDR1 MNHEY and CDR2 SVGAGI come from the germline V gene. CDR3 nucleotides: TGTGCCAGCAGTTACTCTCCCCTCGGGACCGCGAGCTCCTACGAGCAGTACTTC. Its translation is CASSYSPLGTASSYEQYF.

About this clonotype: A read error may be the cause here, since a much bigger clone is one base away. V and J are TRBV5-3 and TRBJ2-3; 9 nucleotides agree with TRBD1. TRBV5-3 is identified as an open reading frame with a role that is uncertain. The CDR3 is made up of 15 amino acids. This chain's CDR3 is CASSLPGQGADTQYF. In DNA, the CDR3 is TGTGCCAGCAGCTTACCGGGACAGGGCGCAGATACGCAGTATTTT.

The chain combines TRBV24-1 with TRBJ1-5; no firm D call. Germline CDR1 KGHDR, CDR2 SFDVKD. There are 14 residues in the CDR3. Trimming shortened V by 4 bases and J by 1 base, and 7 bases separated the two germline ends. The CDR3 protein is CATSELGSNQPQHF. Written as DNA, the CDR3 is TGTGCCACCAGTGAGCTCGGGAGCAATCAGCCCCAGCATTTT.

This clonotype appeared many times. The V call is TRBV20-1, the J call TRBJ1-3; D uncertain. Germline V gives CDR1 DFQATT, CDR2 SNEGSKA (reference sequence). This CDR3 is 14 amino acids long. V lost 3 bases and J lost 3, with 12 bases in between. The CDR3 loop reads CSASAGYSGNTIYF. CDR3 in DNA: TGCAGTGCTAGCGCGGGGTATAGTGGAAACACCATATATTTT.

The chain is built from TRBV6-2 or TRBV6-3 and TRBJ1-1; no definite D call. V lost 6 bases, J lost 3 bases, and 11 bases lay in between. Per germline, CDR1 MNHEY and CDR2 SVGEGT. The CDR3 is made up of 13 amino acids. The CDR3 protein is CASRPSGDTEAFF. CDR3 bases: TGTGCCAGCAGACCGTCCGGAGACACTGAAGCTTTCTTT.

A note on this clonotype: A read error may produce the germline difference seen at one junction end. This chain connects TRBV5-3 to TRBJ2-2; D gene unclear. TRBV5-3 is known as an ORF, though its function is uncertain. This CDR3 is built from 14 residues. CDR3 in amino acids: CASSFQGNTGELFF. The CDR3 DNA reads TGTGCCAGCAGCTTCCAAGGGAACACCGGGGAGCTGTTTTTT.